This T cell receptor beta chain was sequenced for a study of blood T cell repertoires in COVID-19. In germline, CDR1 is LNHDA, CDR2 SQIVND (reference sequence). The V gene lost 7 bases and the J gene lost 7 bases, with 10 bases spanning the gap. The CDR3 contains 12 residues. Original processing notes: Using reference gene primer amplification, nucleated cell counts were estimated. Profiled with immunoSEQ multiplex PCR; TCRdb holds only in-frame clones, not every one. The DNA was the basis for D and trimming; V, J and clone size are from that table. This sample has some 200,000 clones, with around nine tenths found just once.

The TCR sequence derives from a woman aged 18-35 years who had recovered from COVID-19. J is TRBJ1-4 and V is TRBV19; no reliable D call. The specimen sequenced was peripheral blood. The CDR3 region is CASTAGTEKLFF. DNA of the CDR3: TGTGCCAGTACGGCAGGTACTGAAAAACTGTTTTTT. The full variable domain, its missing parts supplied by reference TRBV19 and TRBJ1-4, is DGGITQSPKYLFRKEGQNVTLSCEQNLNHDAMYWYRQDPGQGLRLIYYSQIVNDFQKGDIAEGYSVSREKKESFPLTVTSAQKNPTAFYLCASTAGTEKLFFGSGTQLSVL.